The T cell receptor beta chain described here comes from a study of CD8 T cells in Susac syndrome. This CDR3 is 13 amino acids long. V lost 4 bases to trimming and J lost 3 bases, with 11 bases between them. Per the germline V gene, CDR1 is SGHRS and CDR2 is YFSETQ. Random-hexamer reverse transcription was applied to roughly 0.5 to 1 ug RNA. Across 54 Vbeta and 13 Jbeta, immunoSEQ multiplex PCR amplified TCR beta CDR3. TCRdb re-derived calls from the immunoSEQ multiplex PCR reads in MiXCR, one entry per CDR3 protein. The table records some 220,000 distinct CDR3 sequences, nearly 97% of them present only once. The T cells that were sequenced for TCR beta were CD8+ and CD4+ cells from blood. The multiple sclerosis control group consisted of treatment-naive patients whose relapsing-remitting disease, which was either stable or active, fulfilled revised McDonald criteria. The CD8+ and CD4+ T cells were isolated magnetically using a negative isolation approach, whereas the TEMRA cells were enriched by FACS.

The clonotype originates from a human donor with multiple sclerosis. This sequence joins TRBV5-1 and TRBJ2-7; D is unresolved. Input material: CD4+ T cells from PBMCs. CDR3 sequence: CASSLPPGYEQYF. CDR3 DNA: TGCGCCAGCAGCCTGCCTCCGGGCTACGAGCAGTACTTC.